This T cell receptor beta chain was captured by sequencing in a study of cytomegalovirus exposure and HLA in healthy donors. The study's findings and limits: Presence/absence comparisons presumed near-even sequencing depth among donors. The study flagged some 170 TCR beta chains as cytomegalovirus-associated. Because they were indistinguishable, some V segments, including TRBV6-2 and TRBV6-3, were excluded.

A multiplex PCR was run with 60 Vbeta primers and 13 Jbeta primers. The repertoire was sequenced with immunoSEQ multiplex PCR; TCRdb's copy has only in-frame clones and lacks some. The sample yields around 140,000 clones, 78% seen once. For this clone: As yet, its antigen is unknown.

Germline V CDR1 and CDR2: GTSNPN, SVGIG (reference sequence). Trimming pared 1 base from V and 3 bases from J, leaving 10 bases between. The length of the CDR3 is 14 residues. Specimen: PBMCs. This TCR was recovered from a woman between 18 and 29 years old in good health and CMV-seronegative. The rearrangement uses TRBV30 and TRBJ2-1, with D possibly being TRBD2 (5 bases). In DNA form, the CDR3 reads TGTGCCTGGAGTGCGTGGGAGAACTACAATGAGCAGTTCTTC. Its protein is CAWSAWENYNEQFF.